The 10 T cell receptor beta chains presented below share a single source sample, sequenced in a study of control samples from healthy donors and cancer patients. TCRdb keeps only in-frame clones here, not all; method: immunoSEQ multiplex PCR. The sample has 150,000 or so clones, about 92% seen once. Sequencing was done on a sample of blood. These receptors came from a woman in her forties or fifties in good health.

The V gene is TRBV6-5, the J gene TRBJ2-5; possible D gene TRBD2, 6 bases. The CDR3 runs 14 residues. Trimming took off 7 bases at V and 1 base at J, with 13 bases between the two ends. Germline V gives CDR1 MNHEY, CDR2 SVGAGI. In DNA form, the CDR3 reads TGTGCCAGCATTATGGGGGGTCCCCAAGAGACCCAGTACTTC. Translation: CASIMGGPQETQYF.

V and J are TRBV29-1 and TRBJ2-6; a possible D gene is TRBD2 (6 bases). V lost 3 bases and J lost 3, with 9 bases in between. The CDR3 covers 14 residues. Per the germline V gene, CDR1 is SQVTM and CDR2 is ANQGSEA. The CDR3, as DNA: TGCAGCGTTGACGGGGGTAATGGGGCCAACGTCCTGACTTTC. Amino acid sequence: CSVDGGNGANVLTF.

The rearrangement joins TRBV2 to TRBJ2-5; D not resolved. The CDR3 length is 13 residues. The germline gives CDR1 SNHLY, CDR2 FYNNEI. Between the trimmed V and J ends, which lost 2 bases and 2 bases, there was a span of 6 bases. CDR3 in DNA: TGTGCCAGCAGTGAATGGCAACAAGAGACCCAGTACTTC. Encoded protein: CASSEWQQETQYF.

This clone appeared once. V and J are TRBV5-1 and TRBJ2-3; 7 bases are shared with TRBD2. The CDR3 spans 16 residues. Germline V gives CDR1 SGHRS, CDR2 YFSETQ. V lost 0 bases to trimming and J lost 3 bases; unmatched junction nucleotides: 7. The CDR3 DNA sequence: TGCGCCAGCAGCTTGGGGCTGGGGGGAGGGACAGATACGCAGTATTTT. The encoded protein is CASSLGLGGGTDTQYF.

The V and J genes are TRBV12-3 or TRBV12-4 and TRBJ2-7; D is perhaps TRBD1 or TRBD2 (5 bases each). This CDR3 region has 13 residues. V lost 7 bases, J lost 4 bases, and 14 bases lay in between. The CDR3 here is CASMDVGVYEQYF. The CDR3 coding sequence is TGTGCCAGCATGGACGTGGGGGTTTACGAGCAGTACTTC.

V usage is TRBV30 and J usage is TRBJ2-7; either TRBD1 or TRBD2 may supply D (5 bases each). Per the germline V gene, CDR1 is GTSNPN and CDR2 is SVGIG (reference sequence). This CDR3 has 14 amino acids. Trimming removed 2 bases from V and 7 bases from J, with 18 bases in between. The CDR3: CAWSIQGSRGEQYF. The CDR3 DNA reads TGTGCCTGGAGTATCCAGGGTTCTCGAGGGGAGCAGTACTTC.

The genes are TRBV6-2 or TRBV6-3 and TRBJ2-7; TRBD2 matches at 11 bases. From germline, CDR1 is MNHEY and CDR2 SVGEGT. Trimming at V came to 5 bases and at J to 4 bases, leaving 19 bases not matched to a gene. The CDR3 sequence is 19 residues long. The CDR3 DNA is TGTGCCAGCAGTCCCACCGGCCGCCGTAGCGGGAGGGCATTATACGAGCAGTACTTC. This encodes CASSPTGRRSGRALYEQYF.

The chain couples TRBV19 to TRBJ1-1; perhaps TRBD1 as D (6 bases). V lost 1 base and J 4 bases, leaving 13 bases between the germline ends. Looked up from germline, CDR1 is LNHDA and CDR2 is SQIVND (reference sequence). The CDR3 runs 15 residues. The CDR3: CASSIGVQGITEAFF. The CDR3 DNA reads as TGTGCCAGTAGTATAGGGGTACAGGGTATCACTGAAGCTTTCTTT.

This clone was counted between two and nine times. The chain uses TRBV11-2 and TRBJ1-2; D not resolved. In germline, CDR1 is SGHAT, CDR2 FQNNGV. The CDR3 extends over 15 amino acids. V was clipped by 2 bases and J by 0 bases, with 10 bases between them. Here the CDR3 DNA reads TGTGCCAGCAGCTTACTTAGTCTATCTAACTATGGCTACACCTTC. This encodes CASSLLSLSNYGYTF.

V and J are TRBV6-5 and TRBJ1-1; 9 nucleotides align to TRBD1. The CDR3 length is 15 residues. CDR1 MNHEY and CDR2 SVGAGI come from the germline V gene. The junction had 11 bases not matched to a gene; V was cut back by 2 bases and J by 10 bases. This CDR3 is CASSYDSVGQGVAFF. The CDR3 nucleotides read TGTGCCAGCAGTTACGATTCCGTGGGACAGGGCGTAGCTTTCTTT.